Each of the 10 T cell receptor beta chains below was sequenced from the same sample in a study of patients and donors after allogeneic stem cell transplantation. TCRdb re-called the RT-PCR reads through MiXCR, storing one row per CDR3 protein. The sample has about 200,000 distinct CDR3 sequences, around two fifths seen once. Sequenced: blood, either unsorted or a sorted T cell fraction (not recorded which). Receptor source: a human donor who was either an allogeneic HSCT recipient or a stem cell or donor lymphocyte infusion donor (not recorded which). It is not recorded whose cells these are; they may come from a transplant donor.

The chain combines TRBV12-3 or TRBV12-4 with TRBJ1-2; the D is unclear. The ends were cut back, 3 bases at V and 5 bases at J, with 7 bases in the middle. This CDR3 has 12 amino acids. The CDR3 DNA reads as TGTGCCAGCAGTTTGTCCGTTTATGGCTACACCTTC. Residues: CASSLSVYGYTF.

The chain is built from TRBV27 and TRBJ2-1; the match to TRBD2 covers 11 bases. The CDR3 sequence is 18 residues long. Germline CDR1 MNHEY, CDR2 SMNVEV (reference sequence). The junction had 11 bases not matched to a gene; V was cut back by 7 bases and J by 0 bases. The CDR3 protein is CASTKRLAGLNSYNEQFF. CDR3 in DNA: TGTGCCAGCACTAAGAGACTAGCGGGGTTAAACTCCTACAATGAGCAGTTCTTC.

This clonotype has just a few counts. In DNA form, the CDR3 reads TGTGCCAGCAGCGCAGAAGGACAGGGAAACACCATATATTTT. Translating it yields CASSAEGQGNTIYF. The chain links TRBV9 to TRBJ1-3; possibly TRBD1 for D (6 bases). This CDR3 comprises 14 residues. Trimming pared 3 bases from V and 4 bases from J, leaving 11 bases between. Germline V gives CDR1 SGDLS, CDR2 YYNGEE. Complete variable domain (other parts from reference TRBV9 and TRBJ1-3): DSGVTQTPKHLITATGQRVTLRCSPRSGDLSVYWYQQSLDQGLQFLIQYYNGEERAKGNILERFSAQQFPDLHSELNLSSLELGDSALYFCASSAEGQGNTIYFGEGSWLTVV.

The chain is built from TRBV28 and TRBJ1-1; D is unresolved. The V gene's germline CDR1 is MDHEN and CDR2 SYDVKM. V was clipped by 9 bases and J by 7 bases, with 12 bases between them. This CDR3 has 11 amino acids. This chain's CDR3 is CASNGDFEAFF. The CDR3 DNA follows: TGTGCCAGTAATGGGGATTTTGAAGCTTTCTTT.

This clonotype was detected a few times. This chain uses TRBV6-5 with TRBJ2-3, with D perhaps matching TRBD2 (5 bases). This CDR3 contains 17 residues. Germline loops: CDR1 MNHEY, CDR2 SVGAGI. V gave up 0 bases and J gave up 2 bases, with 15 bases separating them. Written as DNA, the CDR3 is TGTGCCAGCAGTTACTCCCCGGGGAGAGCCTTCACAGATACGCAGTATTTT. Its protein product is CASSYSPGRAFTDTQYF.

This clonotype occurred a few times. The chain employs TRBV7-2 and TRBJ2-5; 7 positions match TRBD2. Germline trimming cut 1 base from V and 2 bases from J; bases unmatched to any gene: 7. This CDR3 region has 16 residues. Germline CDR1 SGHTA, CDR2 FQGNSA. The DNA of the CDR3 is TGTGCCAGCAGCTTAGTGCCGGGACTACTACAAGAGACCCAGTACTTC. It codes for CASSLVPGLLQETQYF.

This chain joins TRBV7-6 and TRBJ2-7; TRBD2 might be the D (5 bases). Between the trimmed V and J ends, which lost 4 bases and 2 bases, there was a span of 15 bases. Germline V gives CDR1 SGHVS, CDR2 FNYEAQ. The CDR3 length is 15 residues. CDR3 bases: TGTGCCAGCAGCTCCCAGAGCGGAGGCACCTACGAGCAGTACTTC. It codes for CASSSQSGGTYEQYF.

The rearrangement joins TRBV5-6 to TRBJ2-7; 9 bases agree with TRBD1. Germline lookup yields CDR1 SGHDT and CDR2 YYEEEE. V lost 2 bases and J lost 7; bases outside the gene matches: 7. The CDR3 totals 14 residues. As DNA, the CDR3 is TGTGCCAGCAGCTTTGGACAGGGGCTTCGGGAGCAGTACTTC. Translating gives CASSFGQGLREQYF. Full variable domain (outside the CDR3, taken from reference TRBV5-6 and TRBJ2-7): DAGVTQSPTHLIKTRGQQVTLRCSPKSGHDTVSWYQQALGQGPQFIFQYYEEEERQRGNFPDRFSGHQFPNYSSELNVNALLLGDSALYLCASSFGQGLREQYFGPGTRLTVT.

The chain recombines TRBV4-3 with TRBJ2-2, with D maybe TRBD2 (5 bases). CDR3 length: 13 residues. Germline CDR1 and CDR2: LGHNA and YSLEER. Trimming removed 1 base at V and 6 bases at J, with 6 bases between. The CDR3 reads CASSQVSAGELFF. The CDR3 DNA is TGCGCCAGCAGCCAAGTTAGCGCCGGGGAGCTGTTTTTT.

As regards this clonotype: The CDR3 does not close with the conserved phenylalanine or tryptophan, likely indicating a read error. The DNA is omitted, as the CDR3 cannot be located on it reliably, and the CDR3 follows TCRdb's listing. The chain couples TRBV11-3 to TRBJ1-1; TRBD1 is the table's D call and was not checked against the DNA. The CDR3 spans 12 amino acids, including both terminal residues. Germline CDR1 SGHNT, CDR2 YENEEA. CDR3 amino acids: CASSLLPLADCP.